Listed below are T cell receptor beta chains from one sample, sequenced in a study of T cells in Graves' hyperthyroidism and ophthalmopathy. TCRdb re-analysed the multiplex PCR reads in MiXCR, keeping a single row per CDR3 protein. The sample has about 250,000 distinct CDR3 sequences; roughly 22% are singletons. Sequences were obtained from blood. The receptors originated from a woman aged 40 to 50 with Graves' ophthalmopathy. The conserved cysteine and the conserved F or W are not part of the CDR3 here. The D gene is left open where the match is weak.

D: .
V: TRBV2
length: 14
CDR3: ASSEQLRGALDEQY

D: .
V: TRBV24-1
length: 9
CDR3: ATGEVGELF

D: TRBD2
V: TRBV30
length: 14
CDR3: AWSVGSGRDQETQY

D: .
V: TRBV7-9
length: 12
CDR3: ASRFTADSYGYT

D: .
V: TRBV12-3/TRBV12-4
length: 12
CDR3: ASSLLGLGFEAF

D: TRBD1
V: TRBV5-1
length: 12
CDR3: ASNQGGTNTEAF

D: .
V: TRBV30
length: 9
CDR3: AWDSPYEQY

D: TRBD2
V: TRBV29-1
length: 12
CDR3: SVETSGFQETQY

D: TRBD1
V: TRBV28
length: 13
CDR3: ASSLRDRGLRGYT

D: .
V: TRBV4-1
length: 13
CDR3: ASSRSPEFSYEQY

D: .
V: TRBV27
length: 13
CDR3: ASSLIRGINQPQH

D: TRBD2
V: TRBV20-1
length: 14
CDR3: SARDALAGAKNIQY

D: .
V: TRBV29-1
length: 10
CDR3: SVVEFQETQY

D: .
V: TRBV12-3/TRBV12-4
length: 11
CDR3: ASSVHLGTEAF

D: .
V: TRBV10-3
length: 10
CDR3: AISEPPGGAF

D: TRBD2
V: TRBV5-1
length: 15
CDR3: ASSWGLAGANTGELF

D: TRBD1
V: TRBV6-1
length: 12
CDR3: ASEDRGHGQPQH

D: .
V: TRBV12-3/TRBV12-4
length: 10
CDR3: ASSEFEETQY

D: .
V: TRBV7-2
length: 13
CDR3: ASSTQFGEFTEAF

D: TRBD2
V: TRBV27
length: 13
CDR3: ASSHRLAARNIQY

D: .
V: TRBV12-3/TRBV12-4
length: 12
CDR3: ATSKDSVGGELF

D: TRBD1
V: TRBV7-9
length: 13
CDR3: ASSTGTGWEETQY

D: TRBD2
V: TRBV20-1
length: 12
CDR3: SARRALADYEQY

D: TRBD2
V: TRBV9
length: 12
CDR3: ASSPFGGEETQY

D: TRBD1
V: TRBV12-3/TRBV12-4
length: 13
CDR3: ASSFGTGKPGELF

D: .
V: TRBV6-5
length: 10
CDR3: ASRGNTGELF

D: .
V: TRBV27
length: 11
CDR3: ASSSGRWREAF

D: .
V: TRBV30
length: 10
CDR3: AWSAGNTEAF

D: TRBD2
V: TRBV27
length: 12
CDR3: ASSDLGLAGEQS

D: .
V: TRBV7-2
length: 11
CDR3: ASSLVQGSDAF

D: .
V: TRBV16
length: 13
CDR3: ASSQSGVSSETQY

D: TRBD2
V: TRBV3-1
length: 14
CDR3: ASSRGTSGISYEQY

D: .
V: TRBV25-1
length: 12
CDR3: ASSEFTGNTEAF

D: .
V: TRBV2
length: 11
CDR3: ASRGGQYQPQH

D: TRBD2
V: TRBV6-1
length: 10
CDR3: ASTRLAGEQY

D: TRBD2
V: TRBV4-2
length: 15
CDR3: ASSPQGGRVNTGELF

D: .
V: TRBV7-2
length: 13
CDR3: ASSLGRGGISPLH

D: .
V: TRBV9
length: 9
CDR3: ASSATGELF

D: .
V: TRBV29-1
length: 12
CDR3: SVERSQGSAEQY

D: .
V: TRBV27
length: 13
CDR3: ASSTESRFGETQY

D: .
V: TRBV20-1
length: 9
CDR3: SAQFQETQY

D: .
V: TRBV6-2/TRBV6-3
length: 12
CDR3: ATRDWGHQGTQY

D: .
V: TRBV19
length: 12
CDR3: ASSIRHGQETQY

D: .
V: TRBV28
length: 13
CDR3: ASLKFGSTNYGYT

D: TRBD2
V: TRBV11-2
length: 15
CDR3: ASSFRPPAGGGYEQY

D: .
V: TRBV2
length: 11
CDR3: ASGPRGSYEQY

D: .
V: TRBV6-1
length: 10
CDR3: ASSAQDQPQH

D: TRBD1
V: TRBV7-3
length: 14
CDR3: ASSLRGQGWVETQY